This is a list of T cell receptor beta chains from one sample in a study of blood T cell repertoires in COVID-19. Profiled with immunoSEQ multiplex PCR; TCRdb holds only in-frame clones, not every one. Found here are 110,000 to 150,000 clones, about 90% of them singletons; the top ten hold about 11%. The sample was PBMCs or T cells enriched from blood (not recorded which). These receptors came from a man in his sixties who had recovered from COVID-19. Both conserved end residues are part of each CDR3. Fields, in order: clone size, V gene, J gene, D gene, CDR3 protein, CDR3 DNA. A D gene is named only where the DNA matches it firmly. Rows give clone size only sometimes, using once, few, many, or a class for an expanded clone.

>NA|TRBV2|TRBJ2-1|TRBD2
CASRASGIIKPVLFF
TGTGCCAGCAGGGCTAGCGGGATCATAAAACCGGTTCTGTTCTTC
>NA|TRBV19|TRBJ2-1|TRBD2
CASSIGGGRKFF
TGTGCCAGTAGTATAGGGGGCGGGAGGAAGTTCTTC
>NA|TRBV6-5|TRBJ1-2|TRBD1
CASRAGQGWDYGYTF
TGTGCCAGCAGAGCGGGACAGGGGTGGGACTATGGCTACACCTTC
>once|TRBV18|TRBJ1-2|NA
CASSPGAAYYGYTF
TGTGCCAGCTCACCAGGGGCCGCGTACTATGGCTACACCTTC
>NA|TRBV29-1|TRBJ2-5|TRBD2
CSVGLAETQYF
TGCAGCGTGGGACTAGCGGAGACCCAGTACTTC
>NA|TRBV9|TRBJ1-6|TRBD1
CASSALDRGMSPLHF
TGTGCCAGCAGCGCCCTAGACAGGGGAATGTCACCCCTCCACTTT
>NA|TRBV24-1|TRBJ2-1|TRBD2
CATGLAGGNEQFF
TGTGCCACCGGACTAGCGGGAGGAAATGAGCAGTTCTTC
>once|TRBV18|TRBJ1-1|NA
CASSPKDNKAFF
TGTGCCAGCTCACCAAAAGATAACAAAGCTTTCTTT
>NA|TRBV18|TRBJ1-1|TRBD1
CASSLTQGTEAFF
TGTGCCAGCTCACTTACACAGGGGACTGAAGCTTTCTTT
>NA|TRBV7-9|TRBJ2-3|TRBD2
CASSFGLGGDTQYF
TGTGCCAGCAGCTTTGGACTAGGAGGGGATACGCAGTATTTT
>NA|TRBV20-1|TRBJ2-7|NA
CSASSTDYEQYF
TGCAGTGCTAGTAGCACAGACTACGAGCAGTACTTC
>few|TRBV23-1|TRBJ2-2|NA
CASSQYTGKRKSTGELFF
TGCGCCAGCAGTCAATATACAGGGAAGAGAAAGTCCACCGGGGAGCTGTTTTTT
>NA|TRBV7-8|TRBJ1-1|NA
CASSPWERNTEAFF
TGTGCCAGCAGCCCCTGGGAGCGAAACACTGAAGCTTTCTTT
>NA|TRBV19|TRBJ1-6|NA
CASSVSAGSPLHF
TGTGCCAGTAGTGTTTCCGCTGGCTCACCCCTCCACTTT
>NA|TRBV19|TRBJ2-5|TRBD2
CASSTRLAGAETQYF
TGTGCCAGTAGTACCCGCCTAGCGGGAGCAGAGACCCAGTACTTC
>NA|TRBV18|TRBJ1-6|NA
CASSPSTGQNSPLHF
TGTGCCAGCTCACCATCAACAGGACAGAATTCACCCCTCCACTTT
>NA|TRBV5-4|TRBJ2-6|TRBD1
CASSLNRGLGGANVLTF
TGTGCCAGCAGCTTGAACAGGGGGCTTGGTGGGGCCAACGTCCTGACTTTC
>NA|TRBV2|TRBJ2-7|NA
CASSTRGSPDF
TGTGCCAGCAGTACCCGCGGGTCCCCTGACTTC
>NA|TRBV19|TRBJ2-1|TRBD1
CASSNPGQGMGEQFF
TGTGCCAGTAGTAACCCGGGACAGGGGATGGGTGAGCAGTTCTTC
>NA|TRBV18|TRBJ1-4|NA
CASSPIATNEKLFF
TGTGCCAGCTCACCTATTGCAACTAATGAAAAACTGTTTTTT
>NA|TRBV3-1/TRBV3-2|TRBJ1-2|NA
CASSQPARSSGYTF
TGTGCCAGCAGCCAACCGGCGAGGTCCAGCGGCTACACCTTC
>NA|TRBV7-9|TRBJ2-7|NA
CASSSPTGAYEQYF
TGTGCCAGCAGCTCCCCCACGGGGGCCTACGAGCAGTACTTC
>NA|TRBV28|TRBJ1-2|TRBD1
CASRPGTDGYTF
TGTGCCAGCAGGCCCGGGACAGATGGCTACACCTTC
>NA|TRBV28|TRBJ1-1|TRBD1
CASSRTGAGRDEAFF
TGTGCCAGCAGCCGTACAGGGGCGGGCCGGGATGAAGCTTTCTTT
>NA|TRBV9|TRBJ2-7|TRBD2
CASSVSGSFDEQYF
TGTGCCAGCAGCGTTAGCGGGAGTTTCGACGAGCAGTACTTC
>NA|TRBV27|TRBJ2-7|TRBD2
CASSLSLAGDFEQYF
TGTGCCAGCAGTTTATCGTTAGCGGGAGATTTCGAGCAGTACTTC
>NA|TRBV27|TRBJ2-5|NA
CASRPLGGWSGTQYF
TGTGCCAGCAGGCCCCTCGGGGGTTGGTCTGGGACCCAGTACTTC
>NA|TRBV5-1|TRBJ1-1|TRBD1
CASSRTGQGPEAFF
TGCGCCAGCAGCCGAACCGGACAGGGGCCTGAAGCTTTCTTT
>once|TRBV4-1|TRBJ1-2|NA
CASSQGSGGYGYTF
TGCGCCAGCAGCCAAGGTTCCGGCGGCTATGGCTACACCTTC
>NA|TRBV7-9|TRBJ1-3|NA
CASSLDPVSSGNTIYF
TGTGCCAGCAGCCTAGACCCCGTCAGCTCTGGAAACACCATATATTTT
>NA|TRBV18|TRBJ2-6|NA
CASSPISGANVLTF
TGTGCCAGCTCACCCATCTCTGGGGCCAACGTCCTGACTTTC
>NA|TRBV5-4|TRBJ1-2|NA
CASSFAGANGYTF
TGTGCCAGCAGCTTTGCGGGGGCGAATGGCTACACCTTC
>NA|TRBV4-2|TRBJ2-5|NA
CASSQGRLETQYF
TGTGCCAGCAGCCAAGGGAGGCTAGAGACCCAGTACTTC
>few|TRBV19|TRBJ2-7|TRBD1
CASSIGTGTALYEQYF
TGTGCCAGTAGTATCGGGACCGGGACAGCACTCTACGAGCAGTACTTC
>NA|TRBV4-1|TRBJ2-7|NA
CASSPSEAGRTYEQYF
TGCGCCAGCAGCCCCTCAGAGGCGGGGAGGACCTACGAGCAGTACTTC
>NA|TRBV5-1|TRBJ2-5|NA
CASSDQGSQETQYF
TGCGCCAGCAGCGACCAGGGGTCTCAAGAGACCCAGTACTTC
>NA|TRBV5-1|TRBJ2-2|TRBD1
CASSLGQGNRELFF
TGCGCCAGCAGCTTGGGACAGGGGAACCGGGAGCTGTTTTTT
>NA|TRBV6-5|TRBJ2-6|NA
CASSPSGGANVLTF
TGTGCCAGCAGTCCCAGCGGCGGTGCCAACGTCCTGACTTTC
>NA|TRBV7-9|TRBJ1-5|NA
CASSLESAGTQHF
TGTGCCAGCAGCTTAGAATCCGCAGGGACCCAGCATTTT
>NA|TRBV12-5|TRBJ2-1|TRBD1
CASGPGQGIINEQFF
TGTGCTAGTGGCCCCGGACAGGGGATAATCAATGAGCAGTTCTTC
>NA|TRBV5-1|TRBJ2-2|NA
CASSLEGANTGELFF
TGCGCCAGCAGCTTGGAGGGGGCGAACACCGGGGAGCTGTTTTTT
>NA|TRBV7-8|TRBJ2-1|TRBD1
CASSSRGTGGPSYNEQFF
TGTGCCAGCAGCTCCCGGGGGACAGGGGGCCCATCCTACAATGAGCAGTTCTTC
>NA|TRBV6-6|TRBJ2-7|TRBD1
CASSYPAGGTFEQYF
TGTGCCAGCAGTTACCCGGCAGGGGGCACTTTCGAGCAGTACTTC
>NA|TRBV7-9|TRBJ2-3|TRBD2
CASRRPSDQAGVRDTQYF
TGTGCCAGCAGGCGTCCCAGCGACCAAGCGGGAGTTAGAGATACGCAGTATTTT
>NA|TRBV12-3/TRBV12-4|TRBJ1-5|NA
CASAWGRNQPQHF
TGTGCTTCGGCCTGGGGCCGAAATCAGCCCCAGCATTTT
>NA|TRBV27|TRBJ2-7|NA
CASTQRSSYEQYF
TGTGCCAGCACTCAGAGGAGCTCCTACGAGCAGTACTTC
>NA|TRBV5-4|TRBJ1-6|TRBD1
CASSQTGENSPLHF
TGTGCCAGCAGCCAGACAGGGGAGAATTCACCCCTCCACTTT
>NA|TRBV6-5|TRBJ1-4|NA
CASSYQLARRNEKLFF
TGTGCCAGCAGTTACCAATTAGCACGGCGAAATGAAAAACTGTTTTTT
>few|TRBV7-9|TRBJ1-1|NA
CASSFSSAEAFF
TGTGCCAGCAGCTTTTCGAGTGCTGAAGCTTTCTTT
>NA|TRBV4-1|TRBJ2-7|NA
CASSQPGWSSYEQYF
TGCGCCAGCAGCCAACCCGGTTGGAGCTCCTACGAGCAGTACTTC
>NA|TRBV5-5|TRBJ1-4|NA
CASSLGYKGNYEKLFF
TGTGCCAGCAGCTTGGGGTACAAGGGGAATTATGAAAAACTGTTTTTT
>NA|TRBV5-4|TRBJ2-5|NA
CASSLVGAGETQYF
TGTGCCAGCAGCTTGGTAGGGGCTGGGGAGACCCAGTACTTC
>NA|TRBV28|TRBJ2-7|TRBD1
CASSRTGEPSYEQYF
TGTGCCAGCAGCCGAACAGGGGAGCCCTCCTACGAGCAGTACTTC
>NA|TRBV3-1/TRBV3-2|TRBJ2-5|NA
CASSPYAETQYF
TGTGCCAGCAGCCCCTACGCAGAGACCCAGTACTTC
>once|TRBV7-9|TRBJ1-2|NA
CASSKTMSPGWNYGYTF
TGTGCCAGCAGCAAGACCATGTCGCCAGGGTGGAACTATGGCTACACCTTC
>NA|TRBV14|TRBJ2-1|TRBD2
CASSLPPGLAEYNEQFF
TGTGCCAGCAGCCTTCCTCCGGGACTAGCGGAATACAATGAGCAGTTCTTC